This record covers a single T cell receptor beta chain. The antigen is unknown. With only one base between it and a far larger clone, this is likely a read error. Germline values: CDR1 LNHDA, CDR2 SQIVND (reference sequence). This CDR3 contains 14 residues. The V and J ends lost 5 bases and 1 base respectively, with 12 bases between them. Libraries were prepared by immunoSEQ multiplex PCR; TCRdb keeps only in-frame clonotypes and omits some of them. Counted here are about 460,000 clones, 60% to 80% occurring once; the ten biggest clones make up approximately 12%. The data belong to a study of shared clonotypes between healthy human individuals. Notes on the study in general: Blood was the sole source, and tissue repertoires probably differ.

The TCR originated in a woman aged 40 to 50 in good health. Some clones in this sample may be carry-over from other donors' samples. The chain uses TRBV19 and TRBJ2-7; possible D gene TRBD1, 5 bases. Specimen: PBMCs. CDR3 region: CASSWGHTSYEQYF. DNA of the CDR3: TGTGCCAGTAGTTGGGGCCACACTTCCTACGAGCAGTACTTC.